Below, 9 T cell receptor beta chains from the same sample are listed, as sequenced in a study of cytomegalovirus exposure and HLA in healthy donors. This PCR relied on a set of 60 Vbeta primers and 13 Jbeta primers. Profiling relied on immunoSEQ multiplex PCR, and the TCRdb table lists in-frame clones only, not all of them. This sample has fewer than 250,000 clones, with over 60% found just once. Input material: PBMCs. The receptors here all came from a male donor in good health and CMV-seronegative.

This clone showed up just a few times. The chain uses TRBV30 and TRBJ1-5; 8 bases are a match to TRBD1. J lost 5 bases, V lost 1 base, and 7 bases had no gene match. The CDR3 has 15 residues. CDR1 is GTSNPN and CDR2 is SVGIG in the germline V gene (reference sequence). The CDR3 protein is CAWSGGTGPYQPQHF. CDR3 bases: TGTGCCTGGAGTGGCGGGACAGGTCCTTATCAGCCCCAGCATTTT.

This chain joins TRBV9 and TRBJ2-1; the match to TRBD2 covers 7 bases. Per germline, CDR1 SGDLS and CDR2 YYNGEE. J gave up 0 bases and V 3 bases, and 0 bases lay outside the gene matches. The CDR3 is made up of 14 amino acids. This chain's CDR3 is CASSGGSSYNEQFF. CDR3 bases: TGTGCCAGCAGCGGCGGGAGCTCCTACAATGAGCAGTTCTTC.

The V gene is TRBV6-1, the J gene TRBJ1-1, with D hard to call. In germline, CDR1 is MNHNS, CDR2 SASEGT. Trimming cost V 1 base and J 1 base, with 7 bases left between them. The CDR3 spans 14 residues. The CDR3 region has the DNA TGTGCCAGCAGTGAAGTAGGCGGGAACACTGAAGCTTTCTTT. Its translation: CASSEVGGNTEAFF.

V and J are TRBV5-1 and TRBJ1-1, with TRBD1 matching 7 bases. In germline, CDR1 is SGHRS, CDR2 YFSETQ. The trim removed 0 bases at V and 3 bases at J, leaving 8 bases unmatched. CDR3 size: 16 residues. CDR3 in amino acids: CASSLATTGLDTEAFF. CDR3 in DNA: TGCGCCAGCAGCTTGGCCACGACAGGGTTGGACACTGAAGCTTTCTTT.

The rearrangement uses TRBV2 and TRBJ1-3; 8 bases fit TRBD1. The CDR3 has 13 amino acids. In germline, CDR1 is SNHLY, CDR2 FYNNEI. Trimming took 4 bases from V and 7 from J; bases not matched to a gene: 3. The CDR3 DNA reads TGTGCCAGCAGTGGACAGGGGAGGAACACCATATATTTT. It is translated as CASSGQGRNTIYF. Drawing the rest from reference TRBV2 and TRBJ1-3, the complete variable domain is EPEVTQTPSHQVTQMGQEVILRCVPISNHLYFYWYRQILGQKVEFLVSFYNNEISEKSEIFDDQFSVERPDGSNFTLKIRSTKLEDSAMYFCASSGQGRNTIYFGEGSWLTVV.

The chain carries TRBV18 and TRBJ2-4; D is perhaps TRBD2 (6 bases). V shed 6 bases and J shed 1 base, with 16 bases lying between them. CDR1 and CDR2 (germline): KGHSH, LQKENI. The CDR3 sequence is 16 residues long. CDR3 loop: CASSHRGAGAKNIQYF. The CDR3 nucleotides read TGTGCCAGCTCGCACCGGGGTGCGGGGGCCAAAAACATTCAGTACTTC.

The chain has TRBV5-1 and TRBJ2-3; 7 bases are a match to TRBD2. Trimming took 0 bases from V and 0 from J; bases not matched to a gene: 13. The CDR3 has 19 amino acids. Germline V lookup: CDR1 SGHRS, CDR2 YFSETQ. As DNA, the CDR3 is TGCGCCAGCAGCTTGGATGGACACCCCGGGACTATGAGCACAGATACGCAGTATTTT. Translating gives CASSLDGHPGTMSTDTQYF.

The chain recombines TRBV6-5 with TRBJ2-5; 7 bases line up with TRBD1. V trimming: 6 bases; J trimming: 5 bases; junction bases outside the gene matches: 12. Per the germline V gene, CDR1 is MNHEY and CDR2 is SVGAGI. The CDR3 runs 15 residues. The DNA for the CDR3 is TGTGCCAGCAGCCCACTAAGGGGGCTGATGGAGACCCAGTACTTC. It encodes CASSPLRGLMETQYF.

This clone has a handful of counts. The chain joins TRBV6-1 to TRBJ1-5; D is possibly TRBD1 (6 bases). In germline, CDR1 is MNHNS, CDR2 SASEGT. V lost 6 bases, J lost 6 bases, and 18 bases lay in between. The CDR3 is 15 amino acids. The CDR3 is CASRPRGGAGQPQHF. The CDR3 DNA follows: TGTGCCAGCAGACCTAGGGGGGGGGCGGGTCAGCCCCAGCATTTT.